Listed below are T cell receptor beta chains from one sample, sequenced in a study of OX40 agonist ivuxolimab in advanced cancers. Assay used: immunoSEQ multiplex PCR; TCRdb lists only in-frame clones, some missing. Of tens of thousands of clones listed, 85% to 90% were seen once; the top ten hold 0.85% to 1%. Sequencing used CD4+ or CD8+ T cells sorted from blood, obtained in a trial of the OX40 agonist ivuxolimab. The receptors come from an adult with an advanced solid tumor such as melanoma, head and neck, liver or kidney cancer. The CDR3 runs from the conserved cysteine through the conserved F or W. The D gene is left open where the match is weak. For some rows the clone size is stated as once, few or many, or as a class when expanded; others skip it.

TRBD1	TRBJ2-7	TRBV28	-	TGTGCCAGCAGGACAGGGTACCACGAGCAGTACTTC	CASRTGYHEQYF
-	TRBJ1-1	TRBV29-1	-	TGCAGCGTTGCGGTGCAGACGAACACTGAAGCTTTCTTT	CSVAVQTNTEAFF
TRBD1	TRBJ1-2	TRBV10-1	-	TGCGCCAGCAGTCCGGGACAGGGTGGAAGTGGCTACACCTTC	CASSPGQGGSGYTF
TRBD2	TRBJ2-1	TRBV10-1	-	TGCGCCAGCAGTGAGTCTGGGACTAGCGGGGGGCGCAATGAGCAGTTCTTC	CASSESGTSGGRNEQFF
TRBD1	TRBJ1-4	TRBV27	-	TGTGCCAGCAGTCAGACAGGGGTGGTAAAACTGTTTTTT	CASSQTGVVKLFF
-	TRBJ2-2	TRBV9	-	TGTGCCAGCAGCGGTACATATAATCTCTTCGGTCGGGAGCTGTTTTTT	CASSGTYNLFGRELFF
TRBD1	TRBJ2-7	TRBV29-1	-	TGCAGCGTTGAAGGGGGACAGGGGAATCGGTACTTC	CSVEGGQGNRYF
-	TRBJ1-3	TRBV2	-	TGTGCCAGCAGCCTGGGCCTCCACTCTGGAAACACCATATATTTT	CASSLGLHSGNTIYF
-	TRBJ2-7	TRBV6-5	-	TGTGCCAGCAGTGCCCCAGGGGCCTACGAGCAGTACTTC	CASSAPGAYEQYF
-	TRBJ1-4	TRBV11-3	-	TGTGCCAGCACCCGCATCGCAACTAATGAAAAACTGTTTTTT	CASTRIATNEKLFF
-	TRBJ2-5	TRBV10-2	-	TGCGCCAGCAGTGACCGGGGGGAGACCCAGTACTTC	CASSDRGETQYF
TRBD1	TRBJ1-2	TRBV5-5	-	TGTGCCAGCAGCCTAGGACAGGGGCTCTATGGCTACACCTTC	CASSLGQGLYGYTF
-	TRBJ1-5	TRBV4-1	-	TGCGCCAGCAGCCCGAACGTCCCACCTGTGAGCAATCAGCCCCAGCATTTT	CASSPNVPPVSNQPQHF
TRBD1	TRBJ2-2	TRBV7-2	-	TGTGCCAGCAGCGCGGACAGGGGGAACACCGGGGAGCTGTTTTTT	CASSADRGNTGELFF
-	TRBJ2-7	TRBV5-4	few	TGTGCCAGCAGCTCGAGGGAGTACGAGCAGTACTTC	CASSSREYEQYF
-	TRBJ1-5	TRBV28	-	TGTGCCATCACCGTCAGGGGTGGGAGCAATCAGCCCCAGCATTTT	CAITVRGGSNQPQHF
-	TRBJ2-3	TRBV18	-	TGTGCCAGCTCAAAGACAGGACGGCACGGCACAGATACGCAGTATTTT	CASSKTGRHGTDTQYF
-	TRBJ2-5	TRBV6-1	-	TGTGCCAGCAGTGAAGTATCGGCAGGAGGGGAGACCCAGTACTTC	CASSEVSAGGETQYF
-	TRBJ2-7	TRBV7-8	-	TGTGCCAGCAGCGCCAACAGGGGAGGCTACGAGCAGTACTTC	CASSANRGGYEQYF
TRBD1	TRBJ1-4	TRBV28	-	TGTGCCAGCAGTACGCGGACAGGGCGAGGTAATGAAAAACTGTTTTTT	CASSTRTGRGNEKLFF
-	TRBJ2-2	TRBV6-5	-	TGTGCCAGCAGTTATCAAATTGGGGACACCGGGGAGCTGTTTTTT	CASSYQIGDTGELFF
-	TRBJ1-2	TRBV6-4	-	TGTGCCAGCAGTTTTCTACATGGCTACACCTTC	CASSFLHGYTF
TRBD2	TRBJ2-3	TRBV18	few	TGTGCCAGCTCACCAGGGGCTAGCGGGAAGGCAGATACGCAGTATTTT	CASSPGASGKADTQYF
TRBD1	TRBJ2-3	TRBV6-5	once	TGTGCCAGCAGCCGGACAGGGCCTCGGCAGACGCAGTATTTT	CASSRTGPRQTQYF
TRBD1	TRBJ2-3	TRBV9	-	TGTGCCAGCAGCGTAGGGACAGGGTCGGCGACAGATACGCAGTATTTT	CASSVGTGSATDTQYF
-	TRBJ2-5	TRBV5-1	-	TGCGCCAGCAGCGCTGGTGCCAGTCTGAGGGAGACCCAGTACTTC	CASSAGASLRETQYF
-	TRBJ1-5	TRBV6-1	few	TGTGCCAGCAGTGAATCGGGGGGATGGCAGCCCCAGCATTTT	CASSESGGWQPQHF
TRBD2	TRBJ2-1	TRBV14	few	TGTGCCAGCAGATCAACTAGCGGGAGTTACAATGAGCAGTTCTTC	CASRSTSGSYNEQFF